This entry features one TCR beta chain sequence. Antigen specificity is unknown. The data derive from a study of vaccination and CD4 T cells after COVID-19. Study background: Cells were stimulated with overlapping spike peptide pools from SARS-CoV-2, HCoV-NL63, HCoV-OC43 and HCoV-229E. The control cultures got either a CEFX pool, an HIV-1 Nef pool, or no peptide at all.

At the Johns Hopkins FTIC core, DNA taken from cultured CD4+ T cells was sequenced by way of the Oncomine TCR Beta short-read assay. TCRdb reanalysed the PCR reads using MiXCR and keeps one entry per CDR3 protein. The sample consists of some 7,000 distinct CDR3 sequences, around a third of them appearing once. Treatment denoted: approximately 10-day PBMC culture with coronavirus spike peptide pools or control peptides (ViraFEST assay). Gathered ahead of the COVID-19 pandemic (2011-2018) were the CD4+ T cells of the unexposed donor. Four cold-coronavirus spikes and SARS-CoV-2 S/N were the probes applied, cells permitting, to CD4+ T cells from unexposed donors. Study-wide results and limits: Convalescent participants were relatively few, and none had early post-infection timepoints studied.

The CDR3 has 14 amino acids. Germline CDR1 reads SGHRS; CDR2 reads YFSETQ. The trim removed 3 bases at V and 6 bases at J, leaving 7 bases unmatched. The source material was CD4+ T cells from blood, cultured in vitro. J is TRBJ2-7 and V is TRBV5-1; the match to TRBD2 covers 9 bases. The TCR comes from a human donor in good health. This CDR3 reads CASSSRGSGGEQYF. The CDR3 DNA follows: TGCGCCAGCAGCTCCAGGGGTAGCGGGGGCGAGCAGTACTTC.